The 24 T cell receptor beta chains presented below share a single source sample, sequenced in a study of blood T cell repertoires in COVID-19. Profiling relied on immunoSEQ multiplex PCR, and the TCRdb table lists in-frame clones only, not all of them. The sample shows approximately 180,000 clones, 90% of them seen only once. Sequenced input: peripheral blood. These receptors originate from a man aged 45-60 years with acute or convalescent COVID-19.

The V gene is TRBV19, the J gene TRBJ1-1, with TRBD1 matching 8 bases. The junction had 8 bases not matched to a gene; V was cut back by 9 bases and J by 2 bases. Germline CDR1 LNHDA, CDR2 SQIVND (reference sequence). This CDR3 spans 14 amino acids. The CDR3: CASALTGVNTEAFF. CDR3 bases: TGTGCCAGCGCGTTGACAGGGGTTAACACTGAAGCTTTCTTT.

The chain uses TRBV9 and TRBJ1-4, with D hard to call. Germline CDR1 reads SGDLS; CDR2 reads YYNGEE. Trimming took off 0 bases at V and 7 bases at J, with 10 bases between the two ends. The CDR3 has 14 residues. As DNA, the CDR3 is TGTGCCAGCAGCGTAGCTGTTAGTCCTGAAAAACTGTTTTTT. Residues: CASSVAVSPEKLFF.

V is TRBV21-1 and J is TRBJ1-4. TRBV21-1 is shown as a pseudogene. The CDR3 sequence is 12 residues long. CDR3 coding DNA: TGTGCCAGCAGCCCCGGGAACGAAAAACTGTTTTTT. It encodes CASSPGNEKLFF.

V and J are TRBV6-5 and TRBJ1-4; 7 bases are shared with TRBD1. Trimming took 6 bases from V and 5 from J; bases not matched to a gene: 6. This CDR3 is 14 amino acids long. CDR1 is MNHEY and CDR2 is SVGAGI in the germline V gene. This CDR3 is CASSHTGVNEKLFF. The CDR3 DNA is TGTGCCAGCAGCCACACAGGGGTAAATGAAAAACTGTTTTTT.

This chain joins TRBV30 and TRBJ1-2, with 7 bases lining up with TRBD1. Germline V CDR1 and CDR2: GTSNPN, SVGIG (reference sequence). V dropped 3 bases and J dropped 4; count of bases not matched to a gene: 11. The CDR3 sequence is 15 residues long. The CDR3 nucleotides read TGTGCCTGGAGGGGGGTCCCGGGACAGCCCTATGGCTACACCTTC. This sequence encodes CAWRGVPGQPYGYTF.

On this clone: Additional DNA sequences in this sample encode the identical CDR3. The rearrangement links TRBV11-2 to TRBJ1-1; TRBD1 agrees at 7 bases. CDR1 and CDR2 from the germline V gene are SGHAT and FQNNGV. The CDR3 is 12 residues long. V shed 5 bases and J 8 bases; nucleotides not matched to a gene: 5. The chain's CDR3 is CASSLRDSEAFF. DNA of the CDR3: TGTGCCAGCAGCCTGAGGGACAGCGAAGCTTTCTTT.

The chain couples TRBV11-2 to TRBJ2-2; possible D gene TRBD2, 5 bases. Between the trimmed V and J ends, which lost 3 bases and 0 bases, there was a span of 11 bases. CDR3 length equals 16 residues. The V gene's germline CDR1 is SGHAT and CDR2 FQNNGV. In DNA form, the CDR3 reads TGTGCCAGCAGCTTGGTCGGGGATGCGAACACCGGGGAGCTGTTTTTT. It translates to CASSLVGDANTGELFF.

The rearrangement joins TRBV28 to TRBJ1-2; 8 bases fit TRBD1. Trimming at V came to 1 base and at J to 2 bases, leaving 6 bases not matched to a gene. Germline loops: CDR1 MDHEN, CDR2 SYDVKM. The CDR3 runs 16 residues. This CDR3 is CASSLYGQGGNYGYTF. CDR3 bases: TGTGCCAGCAGTTTATATGGACAGGGAGGGAACTATGGCTACACCTTC.

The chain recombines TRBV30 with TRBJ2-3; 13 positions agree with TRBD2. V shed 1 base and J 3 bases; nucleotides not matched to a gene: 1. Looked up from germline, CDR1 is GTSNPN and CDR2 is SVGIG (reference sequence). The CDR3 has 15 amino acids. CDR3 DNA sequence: TGTGCCTGGAGTGGGACTAGCGGGAGAACAGATACGCAGTATTTT. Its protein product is CAWSGTSGRTDTQYF. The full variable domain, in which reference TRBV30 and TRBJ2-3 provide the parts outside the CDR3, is SQTIHQWPATLVQPVGSPLSLECTVEGTSNPNLYWYRQAAGRGLQLLFYSVGIGQISSEVPQNLSASRPQDRQFILSSKKLLLSDSGFYLCAWSGTSGRTDTQYFGPGTRLTVL.

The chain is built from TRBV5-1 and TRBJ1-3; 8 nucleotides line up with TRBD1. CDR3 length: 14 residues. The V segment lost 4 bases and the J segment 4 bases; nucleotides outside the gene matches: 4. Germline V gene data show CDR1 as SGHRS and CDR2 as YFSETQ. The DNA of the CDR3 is TGCGCCAGCAGCCCTGGACAGGGAGGAAACACCATATATTTT. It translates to CASSPGQGGNTIYF.

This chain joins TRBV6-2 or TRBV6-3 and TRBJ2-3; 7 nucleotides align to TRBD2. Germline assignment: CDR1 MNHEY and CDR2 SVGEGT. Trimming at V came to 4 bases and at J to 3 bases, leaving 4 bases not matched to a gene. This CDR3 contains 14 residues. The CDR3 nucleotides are TGTGCCAGCAGTTTCCTCGGGGGGACAGATACGCAGTATTTT. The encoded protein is CASSFLGGTDTQYF.

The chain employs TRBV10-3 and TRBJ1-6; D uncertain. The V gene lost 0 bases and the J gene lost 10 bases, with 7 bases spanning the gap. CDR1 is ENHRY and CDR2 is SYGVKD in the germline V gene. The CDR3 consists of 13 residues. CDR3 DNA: TGTGCCATCAGTGAGTCCTCCCGGTCACCCCTCCACTTT. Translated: CAISESSRSPLHF.

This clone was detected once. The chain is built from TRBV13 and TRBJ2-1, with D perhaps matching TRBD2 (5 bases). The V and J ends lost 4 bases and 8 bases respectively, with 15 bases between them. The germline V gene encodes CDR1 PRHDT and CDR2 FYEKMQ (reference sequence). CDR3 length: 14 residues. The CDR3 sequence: CASSSRGPVDEQFF. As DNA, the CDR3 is TGTGCCAGCAGCTCTCGAGGGCCGGTGGATGAGCAGTTCTTC.

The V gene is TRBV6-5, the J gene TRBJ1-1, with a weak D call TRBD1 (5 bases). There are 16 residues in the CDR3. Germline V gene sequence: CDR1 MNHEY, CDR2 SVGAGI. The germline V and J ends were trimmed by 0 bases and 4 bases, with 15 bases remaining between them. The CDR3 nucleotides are TGTGCCAGCAGTTACTCTATCAATCCTGGGGCCACTGAAGCTTTCTTT. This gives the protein CASSYSINPGATEAFF.

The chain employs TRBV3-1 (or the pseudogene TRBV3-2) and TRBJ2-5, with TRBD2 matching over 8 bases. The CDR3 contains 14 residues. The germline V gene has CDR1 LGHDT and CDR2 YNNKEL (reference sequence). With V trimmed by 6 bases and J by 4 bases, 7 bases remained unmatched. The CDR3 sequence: CASRPLAGGETQYF. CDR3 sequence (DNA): TGTGCCAGCAGACCACTGGCGGGGGGAGAGACCCAGTACTTC.

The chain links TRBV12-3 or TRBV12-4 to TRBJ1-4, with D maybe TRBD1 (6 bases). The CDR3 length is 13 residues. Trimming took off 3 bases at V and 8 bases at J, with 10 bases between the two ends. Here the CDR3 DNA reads TGTGCCAGCAGTTTCCAGGGGACAGAAAAACTGTTTTTT. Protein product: CASSFQGTEKLFF.

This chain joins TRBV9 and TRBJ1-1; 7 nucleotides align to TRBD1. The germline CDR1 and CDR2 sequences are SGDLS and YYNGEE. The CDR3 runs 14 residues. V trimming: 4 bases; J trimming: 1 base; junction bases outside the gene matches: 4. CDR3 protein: CASSPRTGNTEAFF. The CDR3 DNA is TGTGCCAGCAGCCCTCGGACAGGGAACACTGAAGCTTTCTTT.

In DNA, the CDR3 is TGTGCCAGTAGTATAACCTTGGGGAGCGATGGCTACACCTTC. Protein: CASSITLGSDGYTF. V and J are TRBV19 and TRBJ1-2, with unresolved D. V was clipped by 2 bases and J by 6 bases, with 13 bases between them. Per germline, CDR1 LNHDA and CDR2 SQIVND (reference sequence). CDR3 length: 14 residues. The complete variable domain, with remaining parts taken from reference TRBV19 and TRBJ1-2, reads DGGITQSPKYLFRKEGQNVTLSCEQNLNHDAMYWYRQDPGQGLRLIYYSQIVNDFQKGDIAEGYSVSREKKESFPLTVTSAQKNPTAFYLCASSITLGSDGYTFGSGTRLTVV.

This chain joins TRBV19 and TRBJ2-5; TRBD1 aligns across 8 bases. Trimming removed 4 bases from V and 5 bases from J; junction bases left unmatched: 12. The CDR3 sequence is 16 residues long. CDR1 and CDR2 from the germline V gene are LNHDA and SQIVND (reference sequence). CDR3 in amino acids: CASSKGGAGGVETQYF. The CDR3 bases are TGTGCCAGTAGTAAGGGTGGGGCAGGGGGCGTGGAGACCCAGTACTTC.

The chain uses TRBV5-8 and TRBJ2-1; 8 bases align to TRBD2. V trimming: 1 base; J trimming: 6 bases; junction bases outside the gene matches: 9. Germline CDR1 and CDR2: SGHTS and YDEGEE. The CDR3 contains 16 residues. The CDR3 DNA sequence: TGTGCCAGCAGCTTGCGGGCCAGCGGGAGAGGCAATGAGCAGTTCTTC. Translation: CASSLRASGRGNEQFF.

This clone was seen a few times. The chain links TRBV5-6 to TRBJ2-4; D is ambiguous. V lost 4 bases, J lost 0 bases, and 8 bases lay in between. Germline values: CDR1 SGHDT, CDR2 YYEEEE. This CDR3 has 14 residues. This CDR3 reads CASSPPLAKNIQYF. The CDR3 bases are TGTGCCAGCAGCCCCCCCCTAGCCAAAAACATTCAGTACTTC. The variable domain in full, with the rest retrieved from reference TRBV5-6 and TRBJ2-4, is DAGVTQSPTHLIKTRGQQVTLRCSPKSGHDTVSWYQQALGQGPQFIFQYYEEEERQRGNFPDRFSGHQFPNYSSELNVNALLLGDSALYLCASSPPLAKNIQYFGAGTRLSVL.

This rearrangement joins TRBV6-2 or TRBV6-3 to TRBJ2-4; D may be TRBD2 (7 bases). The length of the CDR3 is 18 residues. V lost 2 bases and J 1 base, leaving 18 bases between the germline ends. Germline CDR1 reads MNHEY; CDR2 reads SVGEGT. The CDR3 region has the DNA TGTGCCAGCAGTTACCCGATAAGGGGGGGGGTTGCCAAAAACATTCAGTACTTC. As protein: CASSYPIRGGVAKNIQYF.

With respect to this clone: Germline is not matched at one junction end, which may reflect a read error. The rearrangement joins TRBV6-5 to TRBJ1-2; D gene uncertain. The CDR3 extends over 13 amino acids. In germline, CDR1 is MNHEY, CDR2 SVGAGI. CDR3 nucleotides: TGTGCCAGCAGTGACTCCAGGCAATATGGCTACACCTTC. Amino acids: CASSDSRQYGYTF.

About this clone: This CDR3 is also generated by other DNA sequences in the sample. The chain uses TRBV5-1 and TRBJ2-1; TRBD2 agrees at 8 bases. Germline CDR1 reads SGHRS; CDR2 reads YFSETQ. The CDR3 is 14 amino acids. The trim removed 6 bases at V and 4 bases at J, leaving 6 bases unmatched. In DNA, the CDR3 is TGCGCCAGCACCCAGGCGGGGGGTTACAATGAGCAGTTCTTC. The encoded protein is CASTQAGGYNEQFF.